Each of the 19 T cell receptor beta chains below was sequenced from the same sample in a study of blood T cell repertoires in COVID-19. Data came from immunoSEQ multiplex PCR; TCRdb stores just in-frame clones and leaves some out. The sample contains under 150,000 clones, approximately 81% of which appear only once. Sequences were obtained from peripheral blood. All receptors come from a man aged 50 to 60 with acute or convalescent COVID-19.

The chain is built from TRBV6-1 and TRBJ2-3, with D possibly matching TRBD2 (6 bases). Trimming pared 2 bases from V and 10 bases from J, leaving 13 bases between. There are 13 residues in the CDR3. Per germline, CDR1 MNHNS and CDR2 SASEGT. The chain's CDR3 is CASSEFGAGSQYF. The CDR3 nucleotides are TGTGCCAGCAGTGAATTCGGGGCGGGATCGCAGTATTTT.

This chain joins TRBV19 and TRBJ1-2, with D possibly TRBD1 on 6 matching bases. Trimming removed 8 bases from V and 0 bases from J, with 10 bases in between. Germline assignment: CDR1 LNHDA and CDR2 SQIVND (reference sequence). This CDR3 region has 13 residues. This chain's CDR3 is CASGDTTNYGYTF. CDR3 bases: TGTGCCAGTGGGGACACTACTAACTATGGCTACACCTTC.

CDR3 DNA sequence: TGTGCCAGCAGCCATGAGACAGGGCGTACGCAGTATTTT. Protein sequence: CASSHETGRTQYF. V and J are TRBV7-2 and TRBJ2-3; 7 positions match TRBD1. CDR3 size: 13 residues. CDR1 and CDR2 from the germline V gene are SGHTA and FQGNSA. J lost 8 bases, V lost 5 bases, and 7 bases had no gene match.

The chain combines TRBV4-2 with TRBJ1-1, with 7 nucleotides matching TRBD1. V gave up 4 bases and J gave up 3 bases; unmatched junction bases: 5. The CDR3 is made up of 14 amino acids. Per germline, CDR1 LGHNA and CDR2 YNFKEQ. CDR3 sequence reads: CASSPEGQYTEAFF. CDR3 in DNA: TGTGCCAGCAGCCCCGAGGGACAGTACACTGAAGCTTTCTTT.

J is TRBJ2-3 and V is TRBV4-1, with D possibly being TRBD2 (6 bases). The CDR3 consists of 20 residues. V was cut by 3 bases and J by 4 bases, with 29 bases left in between. Germline values: CDR1 MGHRA, CDR2 YSYEKL. The CDR3 here is CASSHEIVQRAGLYPDTQYF. The CDR3 coding sequence is TGCGCCAGCAGCCATGAGATTGTTCAACGGGCGGGGCTCTATCCAGATACGCAGTATTTT.

The rearrangement joins TRBV5-4 to TRBJ1-2; 9 bases line up with TRBD1. In germline, CDR1 is SGHNT, CDR2 YYREEE (reference sequence). CDR3 length: 16 residues. J lost 8 bases, V lost 0 bases, and 11 bases had no gene match. The CDR3 DNA is TGTGCCAGCAGCTTGGAGGCCGGACAGGGGATGGGCGGCTACACCTTC. This sequence encodes CASSLEAGQGMGGYTF.

This chain uses TRBV5-1 with TRBJ1-1; D gene uncertain. The V gene's germline CDR1 is SGHRS and CDR2 YFSETQ. The CDR3 consists of 12 residues. V lost 7 bases to trimming and J lost 2 bases, with 9 bases between them. CDR3: CASRRDNTEAFF. The CDR3 DNA reads TGCGCCAGCCGCCGGGATAACACTGAAGCTTTCTTT.

This clone has just a few counts. DNA for the CDR3: TGTGCCAGCAGCTTGGGGGGGACAGCTTATAATTCACCCCTCCACTTT. Protein product: CASSLGGTAYNSPLHF. The chain employs TRBV5-4 and TRBJ1-6, with TRBD1 matching 7 bases. V shed 0 bases, J shed 4 bases, and the junction held 4 bases outside the gene matches. The germline V gene has CDR1 SGHNT and CDR2 YYREEE (reference sequence). The CDR3 sequence is 16 residues long.

This chain uses TRBV7-2 with TRBJ2-5, with 12 bases fitting TRBD2. Per germline, CDR1 SGHTA and CDR2 FQGNSA. The trim removed 5 bases at V and 1 base at J, leaving 5 bases unmatched. CDR3 size: 16 residues. CDR3 protein: CASSLGTSGFQETQYF. The CDR3 region has the DNA TGTGCCAGCAGCCTGGGGACTAGCGGGTTCCAAGAGACCCAGTACTTC.

This chain joins TRBV6-6 and TRBJ1-2, with D possibly being TRBD1 (6 bases). Per the germline V gene, CDR1 is MNHNY and CDR2 is SVGAGI (reference sequence). CDR3 length equals 12 residues. V lost 5 bases and J 6 bases, leaving 10 bases between the germline ends. CDR3 sequence reads: CASSGGADGYTF. Here the CDR3 DNA reads TGTGCCAGCAGTGGGGGGGCTGATGGCTACACCTTC.

The chain carries TRBV30 and TRBJ2-1; TRBD2 matches 7 bases. Germline CDR1 reads GTSNPN; CDR2 reads SVGIG (reference sequence). Trimming removed 0 bases from V and 0 bases from J; junction bases left unmatched: 2. This CDR3 contains 15 residues. The CDR3: CAWSVRGGSYNEQFF. CDR3 sequence (DNA): TGTGCCTGGAGTGTACGCGGGGGCTCCTACAATGAGCAGTTCTTC.

The CDR3 region is CASSRSGTGSEAFF. Written as DNA, the CDR3 is TGTGCCAGCAGCCGATCGGGGACAGGGAGTGAAGCTTTCTTT. This chain uses TRBV5-6 with TRBJ1-1; 9 bases line up with TRBD1. Trimming took 4 bases from V and 7 from J; bases not matched to a gene: 8. There are 14 residues in the CDR3. Looked up from germline, CDR1 is SGHDT and CDR2 is YYEEEE.

The V call is TRBV7-2, the J call TRBJ1-2; the match to TRBD1 covers 11 bases. CDR3 length: 16 residues. Trimming cost V 5 bases and J 5 bases; bases outside gene matches: 10. Germline V lookup: CDR1 SGHTA, CDR2 FQGNSA. The CDR3 sequence is CASSNHRTGGGYGYTF. The CDR3 nucleotides read TGTGCCAGCAGCAACCATCGGACAGGGGGCGGGTATGGCTACACCTTC.

The CDR3 DNA reads as TGTGCCAGCAGTATCTCGGGACAGGATAATTCACCCCTCCACTTT. This codes for CASSISGQDNSPLHF. This chain uses TRBV6-6 with TRBJ1-6, with TRBD1 matching 8 bases. Germline CDR1 and CDR2: MNHNY and SVGAGI (reference sequence). With 5 bases clipped from V and 5 bases from J, the junction kept 5 bases outside the gene matches. The CDR3 length is 15 residues.

This clone was seen only a few times. The genes are TRBV10-3 and TRBJ1-5; a weak D match, TRBD1 (6 bases). V was cut by 10 bases and J by 5 bases, with 18 bases left in between. This CDR3 region has 14 residues. Germline V gene data show CDR1 as ENHRY and CDR2 as SYGVKD. In DNA, the CDR3 is TGTGCCACGAGGGGAGGGGGAGGGTATCAGCCCCAGCATTTT. Residues: CATRGGGGYQPQHF.

V and J are TRBV19 and TRBJ2-5; D is possibly TRBD1 (6 bases). This CDR3 comprises 14 residues. From germline, CDR1 is LNHDA and CDR2 SQIVND (reference sequence). V was shortened by 7 bases and J by 3 bases, with 15 bases between the two germline ends. This CDR3 is CASTPGNREETQYF. The CDR3 DNA sequence: TGTGCCAGTACCCCCGGGAACAGGGAAGAGACCCAGTACTTC.

This chain uses TRBV4-2 with TRBJ1-5; D ambiguous. The CDR3 covers 17 residues. Germline lookup yields CDR1 LGHNA and CDR2 YNFKEQ. V was pared by 0 bases and J by 6 bases, with 18 bases between. The CDR3: CASSQDPDAGGSQPQHF. In DNA, the CDR3 is TGTGCCAGCAGCCAAGATCCCGACGCGGGAGGCAGTCAGCCCCAGCATTTT.

This chain connects TRBV9 to TRBJ2-2; tentative D call: TRBD2 (5 bases). CDR1 and CDR2 (germline): SGDLS, YYNGEE. V was shortened by 3 bases and J by 0 bases, with 18 bases between the two germline ends. This CDR3 comprises 18 residues. The CDR3, as DNA: TGTGCCAGCAGCGCCCGATTCACGGGGAGCTCGAACACCGGGGAGCTGTTTTTT. It encodes CASSARFTGSSNTGELFF.

This sequence joins TRBV5-6 and TRBJ1-2, with D unresolved. The CDR3 loop spans 15 amino acids. Trimming cost V 1 base and J 5 bases, with 15 bases left between them. Germline loops: CDR1 SGHDT, CDR2 YYEEEE. The DNA of the CDR3 is TGTGCCAGCAGCTTGTTAACTACCCCTCGGTATGGCTACACCTTC. The encoded protein is CASSLLTTPRYGYTF.